This record looks at one TCR beta chain sequence and its context. No antigen is known for it. Authors' processing steps: About 5.8x10^4 patient and 9.56x10^4 healthy donor TCRbeta sequences came from Tregs. The data were produced by immunoSEQ multiplex PCR, yet TCRdb's version contains in-frame clones alone and is incomplete. D and trimming were read from the DNA, whereas the V and J calls and clone size are those reported in that table. The sample consists of 28,000 or so clones, 92% of them appearing once. CDR3 size: 15 residues. V was pared by 2 bases and J by 10 bases, with 10 bases of the junction left unmatched. Germline CDR1 is SGHNT and CDR2 is YENEEA. The sample originates from a study of B cell selection in AIRE deficiency. Regulatory T cells were sorted as CD4+CD25hiCD127low/negative. Study observations and caveats: With only TCRbeta sequenced, less than 45% of shared healthy Treg sequences overlapped Tconv. CDR3s were shorter in shared Treg sequences, reflecting few non-templated nucleotide insertions. About 33% of healthy-donor shared Treg TCRbeta sequences appeared in patient Tconv cells.

The chain links TRBV11-3 to TRBJ2-1, with 8 bases fitting TRBD2. The clonotype originates from a human donor in good health. Material: CD4+CD25+ Tregs sorted from PBMCs. The CDR3 protein is CASSLYGRENSEQFF. In DNA, the CDR3 is TGTGCCAGCAGCTTATACGGGAGGGAAAACTCGGAGCAGTTCTTC.